The 12 T cell receptor beta chains reported below all come from one sample, sequenced in a study of T cell responses to AZD1222 COVID-19 vaccine. Sequencing was performed with immunoSEQ multiplex PCR; in TCRdb, only in-frame clones are kept and a portion is missing. The sample comprises 77,000 or so clones, about nine tenths of which are singletons, and roughly 18% rests with the top ten. This specimen was peripheral blood, taken 28 days after the second AZD1222 dose. The receptors originated from an adult who received the AZD1222 COVID-19 vaccine.

The chain couples TRBV11-2 to TRBJ2-1; D is tentatively TRBD1 or TRBD2 (5 bases each). Germline lookup yields CDR1 SGHAT and CDR2 FQNNGV. The CDR3 totals 16 residues. Trimming removed 5 bases from V and 2 bases from J, with 16 bases in between. The CDR3 sequence: CASSGTGHTPYNEQFF. For the CDR3, the DNA is TGTGCCAGCAGCGGGACGGGGCATACTCCCTACAATGAGCAGTTCTTC.

The chain has TRBV2 and TRBJ1-4, with D tentatively TRBD1 (5 bases). The V gene lost 4 bases and the J gene lost 5 bases, with 11 bases spanning the gap. Germline CDR1 and CDR2: SNHLY and FYNNEI. This CDR3 contains 14 residues. CDR3 sequence (DNA): TGTGCCAGCAGTGTGTTACAGGAAAATGAAAAACTGTTTTTT. Its translation is CASSVLQENEKLFF.

The CDR3 loop reads CSVELGDFTDTQYF. The DNA of the CDR3 is TGCAGCGTTGAGTTGGGGGACTTCACAGATACGCAGTATTTT. V is TRBV29-1 and J is TRBJ2-3, with D maybe TRBD2 (6 bases). Germline assignment: CDR1 SQVTM and CDR2 ANQGSEA. This CDR3 is built from 14 residues. V lost 3 bases and J lost 2, with 12 bases in between.

CDR3 in DNA: TGTGCCAGTAGTCTTGGGAGCTCCTACAATGAGCAGTTCTTC. It is translated as CASSLGSSYNEQFF. The V and J genes are TRBV19 and TRBJ2-1; possibly TRBD2 for D (5 bases). V shed 5 bases and J shed 0 bases, with 8 bases lying between them. CDR1 and CDR2 (germline): LNHDA, SQIVND (reference sequence). This CDR3 spans 14 amino acids.

The chain recombines TRBV4-3 with TRBJ2-7, with a possible D match to TRBD1 (6 bases). The V end was cut by 1 base, the J end by 8 bases, with 12 bases between. The CDR3 extends over 13 amino acids. Germline values: CDR1 LGHNA, CDR2 YSLEER. CDR3 bases: TGCGCCAGCAGCCAAGGACAGGAAAATAAGCAGTACTTC. Its translation: CASSQGQENKQYF.

The gene calls are TRBV27 and TRBJ1-5, with 8 bases identical to TRBD1. The CDR3 runs 15 residues. The V segment lost 6 bases and the J segment 2 bases; nucleotides outside the gene matches: 6. Germline V gives CDR1 MNHEY, CDR2 SMNVEV (reference sequence). CDR3 in amino acids: CASSLGQGGNQPQHF. Here the CDR3 DNA reads TGTGCCAGCAGCCTTGGACAGGGTGGCAATCAGCCCCAGCATTTT.

The chain uses TRBV29-1 and TRBJ2-2, with TRBD2 matching 10 bases. CDR1 and CDR2 from the germline V gene are SQVTM and ANQGSEA. This CDR3 has 15 residues. V lost 8 bases to trimming and J lost 4 bases; unmatched junction nucleotides: 10. Here the CDR3 reads CSFTTSGEPTGELFF. The CDR3, as DNA: TGCAGCTTCACAACTAGCGGGGAACCCACCGGGGAGCTGTTTTTT.

DNA for the CDR3: TGTGCCAGCAGCTACAGGGGGCAGATCACTGAAGCTTTCTTT. Its translation: CASSYRGQITEAFF. The gene calls are TRBV6-5 and TRBJ1-1, with 9 bases that match TRBD1. Germline V lookup: CDR1 MNHEY, CDR2 SVGAGI. The CDR3 totals 14 residues. The ends lost 6 bases at V and 4 bases at J; junction bases unmatched: 6.

The chain carries TRBV7-3 and TRBJ2-5; D may match TRBD1 or TRBD2 (5 bases each). Trimming took 3 bases from V and 8 from J, leaving 13 bases between them. The CDR3 runs 13 residues. Germline V lookup: CDR1 SGHTA, CDR2 FQGTGA. CDR3 protein: CASSFHDGGTQYF. Here the CDR3 DNA reads TGTGCCAGCAGCTTCCATGATGGGGGTACCCAGTACTTC.

This sequence joins TRBV29-1 and TRBJ1-1; D uncertain. Germline loops: CDR1 SQVTM, CDR2 ANQGSEA. The CDR3 loop spans 16 amino acids. The V end was cut by 0 bases, the J end by 5 bases, with 19 bases between. CDR3 loop: CSVEDPGSGSLTEAFF. The CDR3 coding sequence is TGCAGCGTTGAAGATCCCGGGTCGGGGTCGTTAACTGAAGCTTTCTTT.

In its sample, this clone was seen a few times. The rearrangement links TRBV30 to TRBJ1-1, with 10 bases lining up with TRBD1. CDR1 GTSNPN and CDR2 SVGIG come from the germline V gene (reference sequence). V trimming: 3 bases; J trimming: 6 bases; junction bases outside the gene matches: 10. The CDR3 consists of 15 residues. The CDR3 sequence: CAWRFRDRGLSEAFF. The DNA for the CDR3 is TGTGCCTGGAGGTTTAGGGACAGGGGTTTGTCTGAAGCTTTCTTT.

The V gene is TRBV27, the J gene TRBJ1-6, with D tentatively TRBD1 (6 bases). CDR3 size: 13 residues. V was pared by 8 bases and J by 8 bases, with 13 bases between. CDR1 is MNHEY and CDR2 is SMNVEV in the germline V gene (reference sequence). The DNA for the CDR3 is TGTGCCAGCTCTATAGGGGGGCATTCACCCCTCCACTTT. Its protein product is CASSIGGHSPLHF.